This T cell receptor (beta chain) was profiled in a study of blood T cell repertoires in COVID-19. The CDR3 is 16 amino acids. Trimming left V 2 bases short and J 6 bases short, with 18 bases between. Germline loops: CDR1 MNHEY, CDR2 SVGAGI. Only in-frame clones appear in the TCRdb table, and some are missing; sequencing was by immunoSEQ multiplex PCR. This sample has some 220,000 clones, with 80% to 90% found just once. The sequenced sample was PBMCs or T cells enriched from blood (not recorded which). This chain joins TRBV6-5 and TRBJ2-3, with a tentative D call TRBD2 (7 bases). The receptor comes from a young woman in a cohort exposed to, infected with or recovered from COVID-19 (not recorded which). CDR3 region: CASSYQGGETSDTQYF. The CDR3 coding sequence is TGTGCCAGCAGTTACCAAGGGGGGGAGACAAGTGATACGCAGTATTTT.